The next 21 T cell receptor beta chains were all read from a single sample in a study of CD8 T cells in Susac syndrome. The authors reverse transcribed roughly 0.5 to 1 ug RNA with random hexamers. TCRdb independently ran MiXCR on the immunoSEQ multiplex PCR reads; one entry per CDR3 protein. This table has about 140,000 distinct CDR3 sequences, around 94% appearing once. The sequenced material came from CD8+ T cells from PBMCs. The receptors derive from a human donor in good health.

The chain combines TRBV30 with TRBJ2-7; no definite D call. Looked up from germline, CDR1 is GTSNPN and CDR2 is SVGIG (reference sequence). This CDR3 spans 13 amino acids. The V gene lost 1 base and the J gene lost 1 base, with 8 bases spanning the gap. The CDR3 here is CAWSGVDSYEQYF. CDR3 DNA: TGTGCCTGGAGTGGGGTGGATTCCTACGAGCAGTACTTC.

The chain recombines TRBV20-1 with TRBJ2-6, with D possibly being TRBD2 (6 bases). With 3 bases removed from V and 0 bases from J, the gap between germline ends came to 18 bases. Germline V gives CDR1 DFQATT, CDR2 SNEGSKA (reference sequence). This CDR3 contains 18 residues. The CDR3: CSASDSGLRLSGANVLTF. The CDR3 bases are TGCAGTGCTAGTGATTCGGGACTTCGCCTCTCTGGGGCCAACGTCCTGACTTTC.

As DNA, the CDR3 is TGTGCCAGCAGCCAAAGCCGGGACCCCTCGCTGAACATTCAGTACTTC. Translated, it gives CASSQSRDPSLNIQYF. J is TRBJ2-4 and V is TRBV4-2; D is tentatively TRBD1 or TRBD2 (5 bases each). Germline V gene data show CDR1 as LGHNA and CDR2 as YNFKEQ. The V end lost 2 bases, the J end lost 7 bases, and 18 bases lay between the germline ends. This CDR3 is built from 16 residues.

The chain carries TRBV28 and TRBJ2-7; D possibly matches TRBD1 or TRBD2 (5 bases each). The CDR3 length is 13 residues. V was shortened by 5 bases and J by 6 bases, with 14 bases between the two germline ends. Germline V gene sequence: CDR1 MDHEN, CDR2 SYDVKM. In nucleotides, the CDR3 is TGTGCCAGCAGTCCAAGGGACCTTAGCGAGCAGTACTTC. This gives the protein CASSPRDLSEQYF.

The chain joins TRBV9 to TRBJ2-5, with D perhaps matching TRBD2 (6 bases). CDR3 length equals 15 residues. V shed 3 bases and J shed 0 bases, with 12 bases lying between them. Germline lookup yields CDR1 SGDLS and CDR2 YYNGEE. The DNA for the CDR3 is TGTGCCAGCAGCGGGGGAGGCGCGTACCAAGAGACCCAGTACTTC. Its translation: CASSGGGAYQETQYF.

The chain combines TRBV12-3 or TRBV12-4 with TRBJ2-7, with D perhaps matching TRBD2 (5 bases). V was pared by 4 bases and J by 5 bases, with 12 bases between. The CDR3 totals 13 residues. CDR3 nucleotide sequence: TGTGCCAGCAGTTCCGGGGTAGGAAACGAGCAGTACTTC. This sequence encodes CASSSGVGNEQYF.

The rearrangement joins TRBV6-5 to TRBJ2-3; 7 bases fit TRBD2. From germline, CDR1 is MNHEY and CDR2 SVGAGI. V shed 5 bases and J 2 bases; nucleotides not matched to a gene: 7. This CDR3 contains 15 residues. The CDR3 protein is CASSTRGGATDTQYF. The CDR3, as DNA: TGTGCCAGCAGTACGAGGGGAGGGGCCACAGATACGCAGTATTTT.

The chain combines TRBV15 with TRBJ2-2, with unresolved D. V lost 3 bases and J lost 7, with 6 bases in between. The CDR3 spans 12 residues. The V gene's germline CDR1 is LNHNV and CDR2 YYDKDF (reference sequence). The CDR3 bases are TGTGCCACCAGCAGGTTGAGCGGGGAGCTGTTTTTT. As protein: CATSRLSGELFF.

V is TRBV2 and J is TRBJ2-7, with 8 positions matching TRBD1. The V and J ends lost 10 bases and 4 bases, in that order; junction bases with no gene match: 6. CDR1 and CDR2 (germline): SNHLY, FYNNEI. This CDR3 contains 12 residues. This chain's CDR3 is CATRQGWYEQYF. The CDR3 DNA reads as TGTGCCACAAGACAGGGGTGGTACGAGCAGTACTTC.

The chain uses TRBV20-1 and TRBJ1-3; TRBD1 matches at 7 bases. This CDR3 is 13 amino acids long. Germline CDR1 reads DFQATT; CDR2 reads SNEGSKA (reference sequence). V shed 4 bases, J shed 8 bases, and the junction held 8 bases outside the gene matches. The CDR3, as DNA: TGCAGTGCTATAAGGGGGCTTAGAGACACCATATATTTT. Its translation: CSAIRGLRDTIYF.

This clonotype was seen only a few times. This sequence joins TRBV27 and TRBJ2-7; D might be TRBD2 (5 bases). CDR3 length: 13 residues. The V gene lost 3 bases and the J gene lost 2 bases, with 8 bases spanning the gap. CDR1 MNHEY and CDR2 SMNVEV come from the germline V gene (reference sequence). In DNA, the CDR3 is TGTGCCAGCAGTTTTAGCGAGACCTACGAGCAGTACTTC. This sequence encodes CASSFSETYEQYF.

In this sample, this clonotype turned up once. This rearrangement joins TRBV12-3 or TRBV12-4 to TRBJ2-3; a possible D gene is TRBD1 (6 bases). The V end lost 5 bases, the J end lost 1 base, and 16 bases lay between the germline ends. The CDR3 contains 16 residues. CDR3 sequence (DNA): TGTGCCAGCAGTCCCCGAGGGGGAGAAGGCACAGATACGCAGTATTTT. This encodes CASSPRGGEGTDTQYF.

The chain combines TRBV7-2 with TRBJ2-7; no clear D gene. The germline V gene encodes CDR1 SGHTA and CDR2 FQGNSA. V shed 0 bases and J shed 0 bases, with 9 bases lying between them. The CDR3 length is 15 residues. The CDR3 DNA sequence: TGTGCCAGCAGCTTAGCGCCCCGACCCTCCTACGAGCAGTACTTC. It codes for CASSLAPRPSYEQYF.

This chain connects TRBV25-1 to TRBJ1-1; D unresolved. The CDR3 runs 14 residues. Germline V gives CDR1 MGHDK, CDR2 SYGVNS. Trimming stripped 6 bases from V and 2 bases from J, with 13 bases between. This chain's CDR3 is CASRPQSINTEAFF. The DNA of the CDR3 is TGTGCCAGCAGGCCCCAGTCAATCAACACTGAAGCTTTCTTT.

The chain is built from TRBV4-2 and TRBJ2-7; no clear D gene. Trimming stripped 0 bases from V and 2 bases from J, with 11 bases between. Germline CDR1 reads LGHNA; CDR2 reads YNFKEQ. The CDR3 runs to 15 residues. The CDR3 DNA follows: TGTGCCAGCAGCCAAGATAATTTCCAAACCTACGAGCAGTACTTC. Encoded protein: CASSQDNFQTYEQYF.

The rearrangement uses TRBV7-9 and TRBJ2-7, with 10 positions matching TRBD1. Germline-derived CDR1 and CDR2 are SEHNR and FQNEAQ (reference sequence). Trimming took 5 bases from V and 6 from J; bases not matched to a gene: 4. The CDR3 is 13 residues long. Written as DNA, the CDR3 is TGTGCCAGCAGCGGGACAGGGGTTGCCGAGCAGTACTTC. It codes for CASSGTGVAEQYF.

The chain links TRBV5-6 to TRBJ2-3, with 7 positions matching TRBD2. With V trimmed by 3 bases and J by 6 bases, 1 base remained unmatched. This CDR3 comprises 12 residues. Germline CDR1 is SGHDT and CDR2 is YYEEEE. The CDR3 protein is CASSWGGDTQYF. In DNA form, the CDR3 reads TGTGCCAGCAGCTGGGGAGGGGATACGCAGTATTTT.

This clonotype was observed many times. The chain recombines TRBV6-2 or TRBV6-3 with TRBJ2-1, with TRBD1 as a possible D gene (6 bases). CDR1 is MNHEY, CDR2 SVGEGT, per germline. V gave up 2 bases and J gave up 8 bases, with 10 bases separating them. This CDR3 comprises 13 residues. The CDR3: CASSYPYRDEQFF. The CDR3 DNA sequence: TGTGCCAGCAGTTACCCGTACAGGGATGAGCAGTTCTTC.

The gene calls are TRBV30 and TRBJ1-4; D is uncertain. Germline CDR1 and CDR2: GTSNPN and SVGIG (reference sequence). Trimming removed 2 bases from V and 2 bases from J, with 15 bases in between. This CDR3 is built from 16 residues. The DNA for the CDR3 is TGTGCCTGGAGTCCTGGCGGCTTGGCGACTAATGAAAAACTGTTTTTT. Its translation is CAWSPGGLATNEKLFF.

The chain uses TRBV15 and TRBJ2-1; 7 positions agree with TRBD2. Per germline, CDR1 LNHNV and CDR2 YYDKDF (reference sequence). The CDR3 covers 14 residues. The junction had 5 bases not matched to a gene; V was cut back by 6 bases and J by 3 bases. DNA for the CDR3: TGTGCCACCAGAGAAGCGGGGCTCTACAATGAGCAGTTCTTC. It specifies CATREAGLYNEQFF.

Only a few counts were recorded for this clonotype. The V and J genes are TRBV9 and TRBJ2-5; D possibly corresponds to TRBD2 (6 bases). The CDR3 runs to 14 residues. The germline V and J ends were trimmed by 4 bases and 5 bases, with 15 bases remaining between them. In germline, CDR1 is SGDLS, CDR2 YYNGEE. CDR3 sequence reads: CASSPADGGETQYF. In nucleotides, the CDR3 is TGTGCCAGCAGCCCAGCTGACGGAGGGGAGACCCAGTACTTC. Drawing the rest from reference TRBV9 and TRBJ2-5, the complete variable domain is DSGVTQTPKHLITATGQRVTLRCSPRSGDLSVYWYQQSLDQGLQFLIQYYNGEERAKGNILERFSAQQFPDLHSELNLSSLELGDSALYFCASSPADGGETQYFGPGTRLLVL.